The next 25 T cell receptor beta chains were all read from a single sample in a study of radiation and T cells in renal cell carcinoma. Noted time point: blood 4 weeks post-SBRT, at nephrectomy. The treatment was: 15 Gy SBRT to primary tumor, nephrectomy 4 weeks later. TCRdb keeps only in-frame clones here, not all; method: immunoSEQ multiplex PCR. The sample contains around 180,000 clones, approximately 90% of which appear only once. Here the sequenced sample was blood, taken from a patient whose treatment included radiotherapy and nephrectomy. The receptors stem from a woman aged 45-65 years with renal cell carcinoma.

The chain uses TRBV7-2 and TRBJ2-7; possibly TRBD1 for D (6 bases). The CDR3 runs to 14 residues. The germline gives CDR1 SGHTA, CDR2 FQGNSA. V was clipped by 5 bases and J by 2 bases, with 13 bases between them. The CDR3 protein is CASSLGHQTYEQYF. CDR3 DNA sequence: TGTGCCAGCAGCCTGGGACACCAGACCTACGAGCAGTACTTC.

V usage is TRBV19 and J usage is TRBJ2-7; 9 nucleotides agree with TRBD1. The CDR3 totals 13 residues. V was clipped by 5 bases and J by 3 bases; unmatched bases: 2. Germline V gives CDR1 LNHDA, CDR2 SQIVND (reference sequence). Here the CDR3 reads CASSDRGVYEQYF. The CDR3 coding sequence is TGTGCCAGTAGTGACAGGGGGGTCTACGAGCAGTACTTC.

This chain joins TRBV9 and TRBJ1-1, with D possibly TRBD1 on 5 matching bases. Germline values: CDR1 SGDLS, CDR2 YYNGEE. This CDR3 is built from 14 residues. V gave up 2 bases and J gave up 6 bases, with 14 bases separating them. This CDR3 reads CASSVEEGLSEAFF. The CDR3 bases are TGTGCCAGCAGCGTCGAGGAGGGGCTATCTGAAGCTTTCTTT.

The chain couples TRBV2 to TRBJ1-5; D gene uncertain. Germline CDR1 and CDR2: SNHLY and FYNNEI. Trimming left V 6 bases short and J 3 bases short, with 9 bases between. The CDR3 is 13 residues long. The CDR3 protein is CASRDLANQPQHF. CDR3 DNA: TGTGCCAGCAGGGACTTAGCCAATCAGCCCCAGCATTTT.

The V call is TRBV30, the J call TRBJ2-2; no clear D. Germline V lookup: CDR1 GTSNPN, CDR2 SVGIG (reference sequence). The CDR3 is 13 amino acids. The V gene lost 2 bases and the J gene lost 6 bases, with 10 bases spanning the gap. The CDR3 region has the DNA TGTGCCTGGAGTCGGAACACCCCCGGGGAGCTGTTTTTT. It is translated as CAWSRNTPGELFF.

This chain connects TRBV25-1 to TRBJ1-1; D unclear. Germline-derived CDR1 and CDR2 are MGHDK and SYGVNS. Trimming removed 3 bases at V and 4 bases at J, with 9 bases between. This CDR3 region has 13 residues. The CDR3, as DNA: TGTGCCAGCAGTGAGGTCCTGTCCACTGAAGCTTTCTTT. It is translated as CASSEVLSTEAFF.

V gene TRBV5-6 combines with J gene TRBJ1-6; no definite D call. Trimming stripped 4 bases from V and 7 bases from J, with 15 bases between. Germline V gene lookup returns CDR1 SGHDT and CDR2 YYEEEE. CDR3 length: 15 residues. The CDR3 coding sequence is TGTGCCAGCAGCCTAGAGCGGGCCGTAAATTCACCCCTCCACTTT. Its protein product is CASSLERAVNSPLHF. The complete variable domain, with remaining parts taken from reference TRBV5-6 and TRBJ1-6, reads DAGVTQSPTHLIKTRGQQVTLRCSPKSGHDTVSWYQQALGQGPQFIFQYYEEEERQRGNFPDRFSGHQFPNYSSELNVNALLLGDSALYLCASSLERAVNSPLHFGNGTRLTVT.

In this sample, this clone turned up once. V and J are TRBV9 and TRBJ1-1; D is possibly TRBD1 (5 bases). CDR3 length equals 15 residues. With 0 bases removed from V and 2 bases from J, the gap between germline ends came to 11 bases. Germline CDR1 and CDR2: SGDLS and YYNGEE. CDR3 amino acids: CASSVVAGLNTEAFF. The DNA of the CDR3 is TGTGCCAGCAGCGTAGTGGCAGGGCTCAACACTGAAGCTTTCTTT.

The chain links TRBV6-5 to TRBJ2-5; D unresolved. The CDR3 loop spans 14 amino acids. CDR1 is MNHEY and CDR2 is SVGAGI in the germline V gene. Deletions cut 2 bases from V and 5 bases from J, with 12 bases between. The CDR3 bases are TGTGCCAGCAGTTACCTCGGACGAGCGGAGACCCAGTACTTC. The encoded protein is CASSYLGRAETQYF.

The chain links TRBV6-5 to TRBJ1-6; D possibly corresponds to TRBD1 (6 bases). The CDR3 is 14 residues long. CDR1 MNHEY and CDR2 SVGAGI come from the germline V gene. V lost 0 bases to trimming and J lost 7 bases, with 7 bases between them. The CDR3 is CASSYSQGNSPLHF. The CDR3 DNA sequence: TGTGCCAGCAGTTACTCGCAGGGGAATTCACCCCTCCACTTT.

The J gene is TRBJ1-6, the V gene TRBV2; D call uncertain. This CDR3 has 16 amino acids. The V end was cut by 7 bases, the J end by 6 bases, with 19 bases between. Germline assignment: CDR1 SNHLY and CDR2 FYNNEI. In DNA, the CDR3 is TGTGCCAGCACTCAAGAGAGTTACAACTCTAATTCACCCCTCCACTTT. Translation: CASTQESYNSNSPLHF.

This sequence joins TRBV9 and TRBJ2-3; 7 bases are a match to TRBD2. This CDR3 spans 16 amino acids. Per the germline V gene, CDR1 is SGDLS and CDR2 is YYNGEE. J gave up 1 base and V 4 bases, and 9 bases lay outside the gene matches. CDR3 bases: TGTGCCAGCAGCCCACGTGGGGGGGTGGGCACAGATACGCAGTATTTT. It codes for CASSPRGGVGTDTQYF.

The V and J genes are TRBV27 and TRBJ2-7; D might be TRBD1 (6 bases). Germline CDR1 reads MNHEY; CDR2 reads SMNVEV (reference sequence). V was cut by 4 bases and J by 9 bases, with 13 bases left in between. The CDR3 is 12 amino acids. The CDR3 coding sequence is TGTGCCAGCAGTTCAGTGGGGGCATCGCAGTACTTC. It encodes CASSSVGASQYF.

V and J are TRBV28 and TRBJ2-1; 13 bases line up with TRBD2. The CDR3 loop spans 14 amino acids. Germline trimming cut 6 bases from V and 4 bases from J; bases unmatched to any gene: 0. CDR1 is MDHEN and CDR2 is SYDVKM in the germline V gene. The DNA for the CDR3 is TGTGCCAGCAGGACTAGCGGGGGGTACAATGAGCAGTTCTTC. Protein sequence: CASRTSGGYNEQFF.

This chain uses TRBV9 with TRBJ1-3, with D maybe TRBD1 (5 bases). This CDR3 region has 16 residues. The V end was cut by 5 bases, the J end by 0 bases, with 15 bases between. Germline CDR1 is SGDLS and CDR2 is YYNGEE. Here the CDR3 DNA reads TGTGCCAGCAGTGCCTATAAGGGGAGCTCTGGAAACACCATATATTTT. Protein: CASSAYKGSSGNTIYF.

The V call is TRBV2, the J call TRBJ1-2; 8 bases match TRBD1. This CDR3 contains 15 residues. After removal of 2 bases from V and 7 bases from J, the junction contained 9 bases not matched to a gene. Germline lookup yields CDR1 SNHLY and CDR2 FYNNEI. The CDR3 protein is CASSELTGGEGGYTF. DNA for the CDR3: TGTGCCAGCAGTGAATTAACAGGGGGAGAAGGTGGCTACACCTTC. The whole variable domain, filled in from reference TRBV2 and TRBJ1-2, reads EPEVTQTPSHQVTQMGQEVILRCVPISNHLYFYWYRQILGQKVEFLVSFYNNEISEKSEIFDDQFSVERPDGSNFTLKIRSTKLEDSAMYFCASSELTGGEGGYTFGSGTRLTVV.

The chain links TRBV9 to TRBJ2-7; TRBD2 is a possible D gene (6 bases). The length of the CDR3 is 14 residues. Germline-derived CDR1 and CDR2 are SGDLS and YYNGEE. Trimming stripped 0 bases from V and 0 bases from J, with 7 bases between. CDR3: CASSVDGGSYEQYF. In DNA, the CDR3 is TGTGCCAGCAGCGTAGACGGGGGCTCCTACGAGCAGTACTTC.

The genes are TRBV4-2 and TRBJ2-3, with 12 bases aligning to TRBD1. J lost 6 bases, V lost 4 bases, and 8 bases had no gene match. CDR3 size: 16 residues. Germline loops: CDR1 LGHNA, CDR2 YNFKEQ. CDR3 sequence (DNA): TGTGCCAGCAGCCGCCGGGGGGGACAGGGGGCGGATACGCAGTATTTT. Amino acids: CASSRRGGQGADTQYF.

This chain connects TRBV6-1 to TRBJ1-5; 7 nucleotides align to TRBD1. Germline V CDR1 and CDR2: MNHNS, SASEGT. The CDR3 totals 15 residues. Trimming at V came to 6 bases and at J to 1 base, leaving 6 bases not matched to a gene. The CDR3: CASSADRASNQPQHF. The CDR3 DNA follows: TGTGCCAGCAGCGCTGACAGGGCAAGCAATCAGCCCCAGCATTTT.

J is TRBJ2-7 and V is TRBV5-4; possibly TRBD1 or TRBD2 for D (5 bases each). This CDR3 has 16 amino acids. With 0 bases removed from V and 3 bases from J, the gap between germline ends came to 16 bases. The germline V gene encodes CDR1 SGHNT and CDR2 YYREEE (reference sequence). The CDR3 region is CASSLAKWGKGYEQYF. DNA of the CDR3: TGTGCCAGCAGCTTGGCCAAATGGGGGAAAGGCTACGAGCAGTACTTC.

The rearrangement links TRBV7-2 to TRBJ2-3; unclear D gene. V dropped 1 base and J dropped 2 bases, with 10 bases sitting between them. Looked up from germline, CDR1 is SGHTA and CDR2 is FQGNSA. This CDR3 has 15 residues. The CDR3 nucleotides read TGTGCCAGCAGCTTAGATGGCCAGGACACAGATACGCAGTATTTT. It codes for CASSLDGQDTDTQYF.

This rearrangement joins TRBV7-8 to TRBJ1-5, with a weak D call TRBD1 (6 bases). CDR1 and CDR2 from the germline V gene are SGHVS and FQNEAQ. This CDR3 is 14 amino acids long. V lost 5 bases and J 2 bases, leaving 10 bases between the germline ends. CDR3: CASSPRQGNQPQHF. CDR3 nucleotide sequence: TGTGCCAGCAGCCCCCGACAGGGCAATCAGCCCCAGCATTTT.

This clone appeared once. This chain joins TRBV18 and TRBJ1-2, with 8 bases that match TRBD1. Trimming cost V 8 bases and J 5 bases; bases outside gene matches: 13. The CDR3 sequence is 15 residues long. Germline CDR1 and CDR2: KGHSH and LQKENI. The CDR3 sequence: CASHAGTGDPYGYTF. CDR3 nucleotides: TGTGCCAGCCATGCCGGGACAGGAGACCCGTATGGCTACACCTTC.

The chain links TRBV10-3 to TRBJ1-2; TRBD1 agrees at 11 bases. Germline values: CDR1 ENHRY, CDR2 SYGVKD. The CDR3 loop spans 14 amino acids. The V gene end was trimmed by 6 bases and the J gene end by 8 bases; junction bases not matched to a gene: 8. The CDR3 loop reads CAIREDRGQEGYTF. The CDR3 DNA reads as TGTGCCATCAGAGAGGACAGGGGGCAGGAGGGCTACACCTTC.

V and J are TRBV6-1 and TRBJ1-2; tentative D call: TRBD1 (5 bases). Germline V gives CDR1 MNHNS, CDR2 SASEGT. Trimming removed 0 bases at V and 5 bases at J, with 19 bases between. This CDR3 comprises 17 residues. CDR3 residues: CASSEATTAQGGYGYTF. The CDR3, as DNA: TGTGCCAGCAGTGAAGCTACTACCGCCCAGGGTGGGTATGGCTACACCTTC.